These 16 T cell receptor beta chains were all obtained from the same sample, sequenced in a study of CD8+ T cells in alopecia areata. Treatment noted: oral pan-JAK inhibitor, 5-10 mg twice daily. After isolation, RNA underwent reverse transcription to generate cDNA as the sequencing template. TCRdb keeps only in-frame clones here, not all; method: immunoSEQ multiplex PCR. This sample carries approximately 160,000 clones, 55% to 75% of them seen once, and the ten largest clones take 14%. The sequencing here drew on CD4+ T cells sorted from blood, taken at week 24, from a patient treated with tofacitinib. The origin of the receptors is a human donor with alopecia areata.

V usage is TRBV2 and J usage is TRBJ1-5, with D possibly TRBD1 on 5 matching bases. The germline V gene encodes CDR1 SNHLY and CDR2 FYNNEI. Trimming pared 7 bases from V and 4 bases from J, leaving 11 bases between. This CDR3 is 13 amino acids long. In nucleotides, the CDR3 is TGTGCCAGCAAGTTACAGGAAAATCAGCCCCAGCATTTT. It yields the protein CASKLQENQPQHF.

The CDR3 nucleotides are TGTGCCTGGAGTAGCCTAAATCAGCCCCAGCATTTT. Translating it yields CAWSSLNQPQHF. The chain links TRBV30 to TRBJ1-5; D is unresolved. The length of the CDR3 is 12 residues. Germline V gives CDR1 GTSNPN, CDR2 SVGIG (reference sequence). Trimming shortened V by 2 bases and J by 4 bases, and 6 bases separated the two germline ends.

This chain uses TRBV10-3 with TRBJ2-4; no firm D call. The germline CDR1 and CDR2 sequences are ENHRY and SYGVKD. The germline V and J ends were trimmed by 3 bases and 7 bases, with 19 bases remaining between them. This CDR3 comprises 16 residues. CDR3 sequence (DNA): TGTGCCATCAGTGACTCGCAGGTGGGGAAACAGAACATTCAGTACTTC. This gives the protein CAISDSQVGKQNIQYF.

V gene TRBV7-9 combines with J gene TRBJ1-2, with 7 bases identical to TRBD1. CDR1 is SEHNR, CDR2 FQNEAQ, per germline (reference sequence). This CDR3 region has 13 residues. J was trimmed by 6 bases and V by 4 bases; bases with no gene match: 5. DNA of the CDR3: TGTGCCAGCAGCTCCCTCCAGGGGGATGGCTACACCTTC. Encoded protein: CASSSLQGDGYTF. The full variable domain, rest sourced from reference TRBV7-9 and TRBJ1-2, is DTGVSQNPRHKITKRGQNVTFRCDPISEHNRLYWYRQTLGQGPEFLTYFQNEAQLEKSRLLSDRFSAERPKGSFSTLEIQRTEQGDSAMYLCASSSLQGDGYTFGSGTRLTVV.

Here the CDR3 DNA reads TGTGCCAGCAGAACCTCAGGGGGTGGCTACACCTTC. Residues: CASRTSGGGYTF. This chain connects TRBV6-5 to TRBJ1-2; 7 nucleotides match TRBD1. The length of the CDR3 is 12 residues. Germline trimming cut 6 bases from V and 7 bases from J; bases unmatched to any gene: 5. Germline V lookup: CDR1 MNHEY, CDR2 SVGAGI.

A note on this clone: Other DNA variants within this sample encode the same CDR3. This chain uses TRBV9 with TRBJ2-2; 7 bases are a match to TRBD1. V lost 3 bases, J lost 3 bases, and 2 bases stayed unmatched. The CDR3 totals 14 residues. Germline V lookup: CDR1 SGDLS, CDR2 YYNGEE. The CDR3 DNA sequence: TGTGCCAGCAGCGAAACAGGGGACACCGGGGAGCTGTTTTTT. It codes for CASSETGDTGELFF.

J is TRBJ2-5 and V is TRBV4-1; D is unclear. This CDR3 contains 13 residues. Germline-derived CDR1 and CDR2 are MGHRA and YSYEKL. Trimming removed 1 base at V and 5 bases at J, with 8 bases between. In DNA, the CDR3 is TGCGCCAGCAGCCAAGGACTGCCCGAGACCCAGTACTTC. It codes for CASSQGLPETQYF.

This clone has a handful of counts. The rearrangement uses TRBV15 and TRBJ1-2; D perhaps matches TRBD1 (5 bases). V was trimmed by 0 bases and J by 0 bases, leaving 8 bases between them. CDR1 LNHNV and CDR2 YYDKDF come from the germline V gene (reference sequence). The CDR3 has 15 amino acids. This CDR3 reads CATSRDGAANYGYTF. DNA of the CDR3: TGTGCCACCAGCAGAGATGGGGCAGCTAACTATGGCTACACCTTC.

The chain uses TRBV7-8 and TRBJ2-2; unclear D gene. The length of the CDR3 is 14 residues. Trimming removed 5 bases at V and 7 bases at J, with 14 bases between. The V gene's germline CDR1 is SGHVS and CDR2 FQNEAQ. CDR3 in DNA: TGTGCCAGCAGCAAACCTCTCGCCGGCGGGGAGCTGTTTTTT. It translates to CASSKPLAGGELFF.

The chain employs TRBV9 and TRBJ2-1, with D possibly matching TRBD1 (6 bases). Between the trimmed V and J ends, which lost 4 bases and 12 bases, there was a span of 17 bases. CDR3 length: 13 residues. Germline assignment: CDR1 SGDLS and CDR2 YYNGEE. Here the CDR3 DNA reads TGTGCCAGCAGCTACAACAGGGAAGGTGTGCAGTTCTTC. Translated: CASSYNREGVQFF.

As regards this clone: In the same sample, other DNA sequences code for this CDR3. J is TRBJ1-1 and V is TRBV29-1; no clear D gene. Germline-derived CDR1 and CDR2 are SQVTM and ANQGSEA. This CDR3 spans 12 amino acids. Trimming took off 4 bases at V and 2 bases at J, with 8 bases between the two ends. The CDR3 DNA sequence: TGCAGCGTTGGTAGGAGTAACACTGAAGCTTTCTTT. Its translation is CSVGRSNTEAFF.

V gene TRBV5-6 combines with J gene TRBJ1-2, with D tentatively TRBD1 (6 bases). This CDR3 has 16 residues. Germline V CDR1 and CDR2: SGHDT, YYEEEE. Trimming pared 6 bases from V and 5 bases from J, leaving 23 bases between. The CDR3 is CASIDRPRQGTYGYTF. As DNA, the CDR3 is TGTGCCAGCATCGATCGCCCGAGGCAGGGGACATATGGCTACACCTTC.

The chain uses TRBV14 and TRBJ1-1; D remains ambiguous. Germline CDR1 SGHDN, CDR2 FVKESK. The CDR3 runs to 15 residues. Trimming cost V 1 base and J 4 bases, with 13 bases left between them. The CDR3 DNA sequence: TGTGCCAGCAGCCAAGGAGGGATTAGGGTCACTGAAGCTTTCTTT. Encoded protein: CASSQGGIRVTEAFF.

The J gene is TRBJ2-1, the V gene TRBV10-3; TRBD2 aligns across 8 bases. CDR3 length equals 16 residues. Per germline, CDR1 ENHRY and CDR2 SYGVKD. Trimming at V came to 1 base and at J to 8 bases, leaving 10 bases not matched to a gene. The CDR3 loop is CAISEFVSGGVDEQFF. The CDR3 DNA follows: TGTGCCATCAGTGAGTTTGTGAGCGGGGGCGTCGATGAGCAGTTCTTC.

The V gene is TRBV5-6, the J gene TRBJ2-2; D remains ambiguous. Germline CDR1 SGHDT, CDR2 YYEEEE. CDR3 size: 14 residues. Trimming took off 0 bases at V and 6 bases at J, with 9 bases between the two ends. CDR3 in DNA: TGTGCCAGCAGCTTGGCTGGCACCTCCGGGGAGCTGTTTTTT. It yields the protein CASSLAGTSGELFF.

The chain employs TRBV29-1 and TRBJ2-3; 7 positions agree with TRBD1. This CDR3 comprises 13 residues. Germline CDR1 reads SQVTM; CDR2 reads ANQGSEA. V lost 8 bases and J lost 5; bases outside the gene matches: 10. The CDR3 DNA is TGCAGCCATTGGGCCTCAGGGGGAGATACGCAGTATTTT. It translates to CSHWASGGDTQYF.